Listed below are T cell receptor beta chains from one sample, sequenced in a study of T cells in Graves' hyperthyroidism and ophthalmopathy. TCRdb redid the calling of the multiplex PCR reads with MiXCR, one entry per CDR3 protein. The data show around 700,000 distinct CDR3 sequences, about 17% seen once. The sequencing sample was made of blood. These receptors were obtained from a woman between 45 and 65 years old with Graves' hyperthyroidism that later progressed to Graves' ophthalmopathy. CDR3s include the opening cysteine and the closing phenylalanine or tryptophan. D genes are given only for firm matches. Expanded clones are given a class, and other clones once, few, many or no size at all.

abundance	len	j_gene	v_gene	d_gene	CDR3aa	CDR3nt
-	15	TRBJ2-7	TRBV5-8	-	CASDRPTGGVYEQYF	TGTGCCAGCGACCGGCCCACCGGGGGCGTCTACGAGCAGTACTTC
many	13	TRBJ2-1	TRBV11-2	TRBD1	CASSWAGGNEQFF	TGTGCCAGCAGCTGGGCAGGGGGCAATGAGCAGTTCTTC
many	16	TRBJ1-2	TRBV3-1	-	CASSQLSQGRYHGYTF	TGTGCCAGCAGCCAACTAAGTCAGGGGAGGTATCATGGCTACACCTTC
many	14	TRBJ2-5	TRBV3-1	TRBD2	CASSQGTSGETQYF	TGTGCCAGCAGCCAAGGGACTAGCGGGGAGACCCAGTACTTC
-	15	TRBJ2-7	TRBV20-1	TRBD1	CSASELGGQGHEQYF	TGCAGTGCTAGTGAGCTCGGCGGACAGGGCCACGAGCAGTACTTC
-	15	TRBJ2-4	TRBV7-2	-	CASSPRTGVTYIQYF	TGTGCCAGCAGCCCCCGGACTGGAGTAACGTACATTCAGTACTTC
-	12	TRBJ2-7	TRBV12-3/TRBV12-4	-	CASSYIYHEQYF	TGTGCCAGCAGTTATATCTACCACGAGCAGTACTTC
few	12	TRBJ2-7	TRBV20-1	-	CSARNRGYEQYF	TGCAGTGCTAGGAACCGGGGCTACGAGCAGTACTTC
-	16	TRBJ2-7	TRBV7-9	TRBD1	CASSFSPGRGSYEQYF	TGTGCCAGCAGCTTTAGCCCGGGCAGGGGGTCCTACGAGCAGTACTTC
few	14	TRBJ2-1	TRBV20-1	TRBD2	CSASQRGGYNEQFF	TGCAGTGCTTCACAGCGGGGGGGCTACAATGAGCAGTTCTTC
many	16	TRBJ1-1	TRBV7-9	TRBD1	CASSPQGEVGNTEAFF	TGTGCCAGCAGCCCACAGGGGGAGGTAGGGAACACTGAAGCTTTCTTT
many	14	TRBJ2-2	TRBV5-1	-	CASSLDRMSGELFF	TGCGCCAGCAGCTTGGACAGGATGAGCGGGGAGCTGTTTTTT
few	15	TRBJ1-1	TRBV5-1	-	CASSLGPLMNTEAFF	TGCGCCAGCAGCTTGGGACCCCTCATGAACACTGAAGCTTTCTTT
many	15	TRBJ2-2	TRBV9	-	CASSVGGANTGELFF	TGTGCCAGCAGCGTAGGCGGGGCGAACACCGGGGAGCTGTTTTTT
-	14	TRBJ1-2	TRBV29-1	-	CSAAGGQADYGYTF	TGCAGCGCTGCTGGCGGGCAGGCCGACTATGGCTACACCTTC
many	13	TRBJ1-2	TRBV30	-	CAWSSGRIYGYTF	TGTGCCTGGAGCTCCGGACGGATCTATGGCTACACCTTC
many	13	TRBJ1-1	TRBV3-1	-	CASSQDSSIGAFF	TGTGCCAGCAGCCAAGACAGTTCGATAGGAGCTTTCTTT
-	15	TRBJ2-3	TRBV5-1	-	CASSAAGDGTDTQYF	TGCGCCAGCAGCGCCGCAGGGGACGGAACAGATACGCAGTATTTT
-	17	TRBJ2-6	TRBV4-1	TRBD1	CASSPGQGRTGANVLTF	TGCGCCAGCAGCCCCGGACAGGGGCGGACTGGGGCCAACGTCCTGACTTTC
-	17	TRBJ1-5	TRBV24-1	-	CATSSGTSTISNQPQHF	TGTGCCACCAGCTCCGGGACATCGACTATTAGCAATCAGCCCCAGCATTTT
few	14	TRBJ1-1	TRBV15	-	CATRAESLNTEAFF	TGTGCCACCAGGGCGGAAAGCCTGAACACTGAAGCTTTCTTT
few	16	TRBJ2-3	TRBV6-4	TRBD2	CASSDGLAGNTDTQYF	TGTGCCAGCAGTGACGGCCTAGCGGGGAACACAGATACGCAGTATTTT
-	16	TRBJ1-1	TRBV7-3	TRBD1	CASSPGTGTMNTEAFF	TGTGCCAGCAGCCCCGGGACAGGGACAATGAACACTGAAGCTTTCTTT
-	16	TRBJ2-6	TRBV6-1	-	CASSYIRISGANVLTF	TGTGCCAGCAGTTATATCCGGATCTCTGGGGCCAACGTCCTGACTTTC
few	15	TRBJ2-5	TRBV6-1	-	CASSEGGGSGETQYF	TGTGCCAGCAGTGAAGGCGGAGGTTCGGGGGAGACCCAGTACTTC
-	15	TRBJ1-2	TRBV7-9	-	CAGSRTRDARGGYTF	TGTGCCGGCAGCCGAACGAGGGACGCGCGGGGAGGCTACACCTTC